This TCR beta chain stems from a study of blood T cell repertoires in COVID-19. Germline CDR1 is SGHAT and CDR2 is FQNNGV. This CDR3 spans 16 amino acids. The ends were cut back, 1 base at V and 0 bases at J, with 13 bases in the middle. Only in-frame clones appear in the TCRdb table, and some are missing; sequencing was by immunoSEQ multiplex PCR. The sample has 130,000 or so clones, around 87% seen once. The V call is TRBV11-2, the J call TRBJ2-7, with D unresolved. This clonotype was obtained from a man aged 50-59 years with active COVID-19. Sequencing used peripheral blood. CDR3 protein: CASSLVGGSLSYEQYF. The DNA for the CDR3 is TGTGCCAGCAGCTTAGTTGGCGGCAGCCTCTCCTACGAGCAGTACTTC. Looking up the rest from reference TRBV11-2 and TRBJ2-7 gives the full variable domain: EAGVAQSPRYKIIEKRQSVAFWCNPISGHATLYWYQQILGQGPKLLIQFQNNGVVDDSQLPKDRFSAERLKGVDSTLKIQPAKLEDSAVYLCASSLVGGSLSYEQYFGPGTRLTVT.